This T cell receptor (beta chain) is drawn from a study of blood T cell repertoires in COVID-19. Per the original data handling: Estimated nucleated cell counts came from reference gene primer amplification. The assay was immunoSEQ multiplex PCR, and TCRdb's table has in-frame clones only and misses some. That table supplies the V and J calls and clone size; D and trimming were determined from the DNA. The sample shows under 300,000 clones, under 90% of them seen only once. V was trimmed by 1 base and J by 0 bases, leaving 10 bases between them. The CDR3 loop spans 16 amino acids. Per the germline V gene, CDR1 is LGHDT and CDR2 is YNNKEL (reference sequence).

Sequences were obtained from peripheral blood. The chain employs TRBV3-1 (or the pseudogene TRBV3-2) and TRBJ1-3, with TRBD1 as a possible D gene (5 bases). This TCR derives from a man between 45 and 60 years old with acute or convalescent COVID-19. The CDR3 is CASSQGQQYSGNTIYF. DNA for the CDR3: TGTGCCAGCAGCCAAGGACAGCAGTACTCTGGAAACACCATATATTTT.